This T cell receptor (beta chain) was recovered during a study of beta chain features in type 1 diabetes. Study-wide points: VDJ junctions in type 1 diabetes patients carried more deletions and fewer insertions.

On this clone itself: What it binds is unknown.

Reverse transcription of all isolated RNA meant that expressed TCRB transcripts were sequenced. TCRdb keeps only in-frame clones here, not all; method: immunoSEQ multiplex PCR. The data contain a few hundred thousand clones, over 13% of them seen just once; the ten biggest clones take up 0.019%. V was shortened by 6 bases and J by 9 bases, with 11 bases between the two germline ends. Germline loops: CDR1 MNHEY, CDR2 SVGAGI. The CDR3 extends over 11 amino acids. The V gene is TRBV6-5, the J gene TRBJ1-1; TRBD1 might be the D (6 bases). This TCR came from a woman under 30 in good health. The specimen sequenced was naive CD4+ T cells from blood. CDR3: CASRRDTKAFF. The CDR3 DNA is TGTGCCAGCAGGAGGGACACAAAAGCTTTCTTT.